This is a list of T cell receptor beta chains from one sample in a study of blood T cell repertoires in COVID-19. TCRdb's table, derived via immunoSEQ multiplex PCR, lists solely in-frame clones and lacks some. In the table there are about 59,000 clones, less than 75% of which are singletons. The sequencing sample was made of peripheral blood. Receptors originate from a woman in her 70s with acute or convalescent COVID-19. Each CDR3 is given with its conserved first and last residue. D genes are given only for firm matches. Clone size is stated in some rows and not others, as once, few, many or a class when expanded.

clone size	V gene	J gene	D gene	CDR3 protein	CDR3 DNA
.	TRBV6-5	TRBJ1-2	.	CASSSRTDSYGYTF	TGTGCCAGCAGCTCACGGACAGATTCCTATGGCTACACCTTC
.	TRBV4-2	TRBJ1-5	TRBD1	CASSQATGVSNQPQHF	TGTGCCAGCAGCCAGGCGACAGGGGTTAGCAATCAGCCCCAGCATTTT
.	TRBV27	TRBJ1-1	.	CASSYRQNTEAFF	TGTGCCAGCAGTTATCGACAGAACACTGAAGCTTTCTTT
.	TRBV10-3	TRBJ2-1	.	CAISEPYGNEQFF	TGTGCCATCAGTGAGCCTTACGGGAATGAGCAGTTCTTC
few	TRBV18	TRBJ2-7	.	CASSKEAGPLEQYF	TGTGCCAGCTCGAAGGAGGCAGGTCCCCTCGAGCAGTACTTC
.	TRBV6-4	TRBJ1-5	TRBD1	CASGTGGNQPQHF	TGTGCCAGCGGGACAGGAGGCAATCAGCCCCAGCATTTT
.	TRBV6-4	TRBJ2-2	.	CASSAGTEGGELFF	TGTGCCAGCAGTGCCGGGACTGAAGGCGGGGAGCTGTTTTTT
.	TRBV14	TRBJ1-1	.	CASSRDLNTEAFF	TGTGCCAGCAGCAGGGACTTGAACACTGAAGCTTTCTTT
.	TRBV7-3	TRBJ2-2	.	CASSPGLPNTGELFF	TGTGCCAGCAGCCCGGGACTCCCGAACACCGGGGAGCTGTTTTTT
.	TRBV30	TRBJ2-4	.	CAWIGGIAKNIQYF	TGTGCCTGGATTGGAGGAATAGCCAAAAACATTCAGTACTTC
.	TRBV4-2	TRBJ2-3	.	CASSQEATTSTDTQYF	TGTGCCAGCAGCCAAGAAGCTACTACTAGCACAGATACGCAGTATTTT
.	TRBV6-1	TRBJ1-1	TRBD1	CASSETGMNTEAFF	TGTGCCAGCAGTGAGACAGGGATGAACACTGAAGCTTTCTTT
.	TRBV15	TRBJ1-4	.	CATSRFRVGANEKLFF	TGTGCCACCAGCAGATTCAGGGTAGGGGCTAATGAAAAACTGTTTTTT
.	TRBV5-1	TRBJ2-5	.	CASSLASQETQYF	TGCGCCAGCAGCTTGGCTAGTCAAGAGACCCAGTACTTC
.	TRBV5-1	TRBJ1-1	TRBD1	CASKQGGDTEAFF	TGCGCCAGCAAACAGGGGGGCGACACTGAAGCTTTCTTT
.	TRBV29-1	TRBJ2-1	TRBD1	CSLGTGGNEQFF	TGCAGCCTTGGGACAGGGGGGAATGAGCAGTTCTTC
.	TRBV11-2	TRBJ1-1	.	CASSLVPGGTEAFF	TGTGCCAGCAGCTTAGTTCCAGGCGGGACTGAAGCTTTCTTT
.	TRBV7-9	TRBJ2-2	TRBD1	CASSLPLSTGQGAGELFF	TGTGCCAGCAGCCTTCCCCTCTCGACAGGGCAAGGTGCCGGGGAGCTGTTTTTT
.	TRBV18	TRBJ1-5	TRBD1	CASSPGQLQNQPQHF	TGTGCCAGCTCACCGGGACAGTTGCAAAATCAGCCCCAGCATTTT
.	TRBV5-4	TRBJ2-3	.	CASSLLGQRGNTDTQYF	TGTGCCAGCAGCTTGTTGGGCCAAAGGGGTAACACAGATACGCAGTATTTT
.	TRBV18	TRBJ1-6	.	CASSPRSASPLHF	TGTGCCAGCTCACCACGGAGTGCTTCACCCCTCCACTTT
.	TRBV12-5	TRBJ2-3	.	CASGLAGFTSTDTQYF	TGTGCTAGTGGTTTGGCAGGGTTCACTAGCACAGATACGCAGTATTTT
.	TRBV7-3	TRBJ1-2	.	CASSSQGGGNYGYTF	TGTGCCAGCAGCTCCCAGGGTGGAGGGAACTATGGCTACACCTTC
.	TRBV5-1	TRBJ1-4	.	CASSLAGTIGGEKLFF	TGCGCCAGCAGCTTGGCTGGGACCATCGGGGGTGAAAAACTGTTTTTT
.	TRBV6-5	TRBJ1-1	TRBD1	CATHSGQTNTEAFF	TGTGCCACTCACTCGGGACAGACTAACACTGAAGCTTTCTTT
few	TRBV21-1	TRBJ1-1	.	CASSKDRAGEAFF	TGTGCCAGCAGCAAAGACAGGGCTGGTGAAGCTTTCTTT
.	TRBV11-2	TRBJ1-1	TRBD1	CASSQGQGTEAFF	TGTGCCAGCAGCCAGGGACAGGGCACTGAAGCTTTCTTT
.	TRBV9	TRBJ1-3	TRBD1	CASSVAWDRGGISGNTIYF	TGTGCCAGCAGCGTAGCCTGGGACAGGGGAGGAATTTCTGGAAACACCATATATTTT
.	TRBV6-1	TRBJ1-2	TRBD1	CASSEAPGGGYTF	TGTGCCAGCAGTGAAGCGCCAGGGGGCGGCTACACCTTC